A selection of T cell receptor beta chains follows, all from one sample in a study of T-cell memory formation after mild COVID-19. Via MiXCR, TCRdb re-called the 5' RACE reads, giving one row per CDR3 protein. The sample consists of approximately 490,000 distinct CDR3 sequences, around 20% of them appearing once. Sequenced material: PBMCs or a T cell subset sorted from them (not recorded which). Source of these receptors: an adult woman who had mild COVID-19 (a few samples of this study predate the infection). Cell type and time point are not known. The conserved cysteine and the conserved F or W are not part of the CDR3 here. The D gene is left open where the match is weak. Size values are once, few and many counts, or a class for expanded clones, and some rows have none.

V	D	J	size	CDR3
TRBV5-1	.	TRBJ1-1	few	ASSFGPQGRNTEAF
TRBV10-3	.	TRBJ2-7	.	AIAGSYEQY
TRBV5-1	.	TRBJ2-5	.	ASSLGISESQETQY
TRBV4-1	TRBD1	TRBJ2-3	.	ASSPGQLGTDTQY
TRBV11-3	.	TRBJ2-7	few	ASSLGGDAYEQY
TRBV3-1	.	TRBJ2-2	once	ASSQTRPGELF
TRBV29-1	TRBD2	TRBJ2-7	.	SVERGGLEQY
TRBV18	TRBD1	TRBJ1-2	many	ASSPPGQGSYGYT
TRBV20-1	TRBD2	TRBJ2-3	few	SVLTSPTTNTQY
TRBV20-1	.	TRBJ1-5	few	SAGLTGGAGNQPQH
TRBV9	.	TRBJ2-1	.	ASSGGSTPYNEQF
TRBV5-5	TRBD2	TRBJ2-3	.	ASSTQTGGTGDTQY
TRBV29-1	TRBD1	TRBJ2-7	once	SVGQGRVAEQY
TRBV7-2	.	TRBJ2-7	few	ASSRPGVPDPYEQY
TRBV4-3	TRBD2	TRBJ2-1	.	ASSQTSGDYNEQF
TRBV6-5	.	TRBJ1-2	few	ASSYSRGSVGYT